This T cell receptor beta chain was profiled in a study of blood T cell repertoires in COVID-19. For the study at large: Both acute and convalescent COVID-19 samples were obtained from the United States, Italy and Spain. Sample material is recorded as cDNA or gDNA derived from T cells, B-cell-depleted T cells, or PBMCs.

Authors' analysis steps: It was from reference gene primer amplification that nucleated cell counts were estimated. The data were produced by immunoSEQ multiplex PCR, yet TCRdb's version contains in-frame clones alone and is incomplete. Clone size and the V and J calls come from that table; the DNA yielded D and trimming. This sample has about 210,000 clones, with 70% to 90% found just once. Looked up from germline, CDR1 is SGHRS and CDR2 is YFSETQ. The CDR3 is 12 amino acids. The germline V and J ends were trimmed by 4 bases and 6 bases, with 11 bases remaining between them. This rearrangement joins TRBV5-1 to TRBJ2-7; D is perhaps TRBD2 (7 bases). The receptor's source is a middle-aged man with acute or convalescent COVID-19. Sequencing was carried out using peripheral blood. CDR3 protein: CASSLGGGEQYF. As DNA, the CDR3 is TGCGCCAGCAGCCTAGGGGGGGGCGAGCAGTACTTC.